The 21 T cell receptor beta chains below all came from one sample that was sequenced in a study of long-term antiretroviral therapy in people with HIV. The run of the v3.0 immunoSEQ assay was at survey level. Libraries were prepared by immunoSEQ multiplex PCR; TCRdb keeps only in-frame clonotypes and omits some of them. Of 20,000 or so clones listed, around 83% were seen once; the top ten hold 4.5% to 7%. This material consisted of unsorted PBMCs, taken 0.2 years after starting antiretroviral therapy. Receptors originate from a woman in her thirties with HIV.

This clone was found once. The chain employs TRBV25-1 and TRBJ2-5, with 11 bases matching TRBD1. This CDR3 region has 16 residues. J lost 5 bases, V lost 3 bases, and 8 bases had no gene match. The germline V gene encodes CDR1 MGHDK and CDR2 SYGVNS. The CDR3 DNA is TGTGCCAGCAGTGATCGAAGGACAGGGGGCGAGGAGACCCAGTACTTC. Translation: CASSDRRTGGEETQYF.

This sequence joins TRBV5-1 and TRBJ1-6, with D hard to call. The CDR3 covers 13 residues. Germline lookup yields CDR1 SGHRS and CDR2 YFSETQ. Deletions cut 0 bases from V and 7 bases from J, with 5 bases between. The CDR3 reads CASSLEDNSPLHF. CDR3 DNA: TGCGCCAGCAGCTTGGAGGACAATTCACCCCTCCACTTT.

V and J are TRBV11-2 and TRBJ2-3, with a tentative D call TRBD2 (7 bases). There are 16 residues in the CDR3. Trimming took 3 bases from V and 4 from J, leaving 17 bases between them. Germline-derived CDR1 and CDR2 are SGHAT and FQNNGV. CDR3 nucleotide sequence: TGTGCCAGCAGCTTGACGGGGGGCGCATATCCAGATACGCAGTATTTT. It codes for CASSLTGGAYPDTQYF.

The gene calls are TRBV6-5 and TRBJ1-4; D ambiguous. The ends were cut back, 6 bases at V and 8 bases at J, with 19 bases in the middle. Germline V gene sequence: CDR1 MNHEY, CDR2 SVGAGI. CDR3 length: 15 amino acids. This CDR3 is CASSYGGVGREKLFF. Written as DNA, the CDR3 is TGTGCCAGCAGCTATGGCGGGGTCGGACGGGAAAAACTGTTTTTT.

This CDR3 is CAWSALQSSYNSPLHF. In nucleotides, the CDR3 is TGTGCCTGGAGTGCCCTTCAGAGCTCCTATAATTCACCCCTCCACTTT. The rearrangement links TRBV30 to TRBJ1-6; D gene ambiguous. Trimming removed 1 base from V and 0 bases from J, with 10 bases in between. Looked up from germline, CDR1 is GTSNPN and CDR2 is SVGIG (reference sequence). CDR3 length: 16 amino acids.

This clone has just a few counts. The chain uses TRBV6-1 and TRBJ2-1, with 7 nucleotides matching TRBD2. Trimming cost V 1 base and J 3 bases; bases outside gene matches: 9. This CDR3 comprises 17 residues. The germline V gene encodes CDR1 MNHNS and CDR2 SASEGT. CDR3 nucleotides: TGTGCCAGCAGTGAAGATCCCCTCGGGGGGTACTACAATGAGCAGTTCTTC. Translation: CASSEDPLGGYYNEQFF.

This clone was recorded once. The CDR3 coding sequence is TGTGCCAGCAGCTGGCTCGGGGTTAACATTCAGTACTTC. Its protein product is CASSWLGVNIQYF. This rearrangement joins TRBV7-2 to TRBJ2-4, with TRBD2 as a possible D gene (5 bases). The CDR3 covers 13 residues. In germline, CDR1 is SGHTA, CDR2 FQGNSA. With 4 bases removed from V and 7 bases from J, the gap between germline ends came to 11 bases.

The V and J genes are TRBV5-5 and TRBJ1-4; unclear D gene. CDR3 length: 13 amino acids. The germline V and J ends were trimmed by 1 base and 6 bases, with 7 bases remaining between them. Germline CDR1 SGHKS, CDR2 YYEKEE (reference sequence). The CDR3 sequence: CASSLPVDEKLFF. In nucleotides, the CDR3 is TGTGCCAGCAGCTTGCCAGTGGATGAAAAACTGTTTTTT. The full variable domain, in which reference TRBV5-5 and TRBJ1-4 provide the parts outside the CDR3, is DAGVTQSPTHLIKTRGQQVTLRCSPISGHKSVSWYQQVLGQGPQFIFQYYEKEERGRGNFPDRFSARQFPNYSSELNVNALLLGDSALYLCASSLPVDEKLFFGSGTQLSVL.

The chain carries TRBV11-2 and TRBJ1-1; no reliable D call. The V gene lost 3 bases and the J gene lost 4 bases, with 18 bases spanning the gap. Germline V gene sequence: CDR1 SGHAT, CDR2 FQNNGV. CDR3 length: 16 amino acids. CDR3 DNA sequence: TGTGCCAGCAGCTTTAGTGTCGGCGGGTTTAGCACTGAAGCTTTCTTT. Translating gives CASSFSVGGFSTEAFF.

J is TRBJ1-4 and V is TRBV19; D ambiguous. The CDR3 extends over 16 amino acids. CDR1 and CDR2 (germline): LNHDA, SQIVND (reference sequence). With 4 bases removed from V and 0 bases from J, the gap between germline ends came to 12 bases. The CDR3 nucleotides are TGTGCCAGTAGTAAGTTGAACACCGCAACTAATGAAAAACTGTTTTTT. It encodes CASSKLNTATNEKLFF.

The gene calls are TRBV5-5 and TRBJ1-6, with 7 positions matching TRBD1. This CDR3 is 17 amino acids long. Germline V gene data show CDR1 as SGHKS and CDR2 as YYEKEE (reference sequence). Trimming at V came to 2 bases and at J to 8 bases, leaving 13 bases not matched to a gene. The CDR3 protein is CASSFTGPRTGYSPLHF. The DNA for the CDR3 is TGTGCCAGCAGCTTTACAGGCCCCCGGACAGGTTATTCACCCCTCCACTTT.

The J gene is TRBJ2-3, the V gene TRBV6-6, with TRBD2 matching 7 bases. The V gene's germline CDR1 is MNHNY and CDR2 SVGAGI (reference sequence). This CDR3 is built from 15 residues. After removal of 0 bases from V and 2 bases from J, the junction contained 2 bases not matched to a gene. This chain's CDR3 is CASSYSGGTTDTQYF. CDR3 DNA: TGTGCCAGCAGTTACTCCGGGGGGACCACAGATACGCAGTATTTT.

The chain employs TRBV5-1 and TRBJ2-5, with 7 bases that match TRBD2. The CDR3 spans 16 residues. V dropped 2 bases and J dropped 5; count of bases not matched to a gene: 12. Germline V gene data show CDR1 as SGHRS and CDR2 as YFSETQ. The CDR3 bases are TGCGCCAGCAGCTTCAGCGGGGCTAGTCAGTGGGAGACCCAGTACTTC. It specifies CASSFSGASQWETQYF. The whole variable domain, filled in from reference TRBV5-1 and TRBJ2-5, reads KAGVTQTPRYLIKTRGQQVTLSCSPISGHRSVSWYQQTPGQGLQFLFEYFSETQRNKGNFPGRFSGRQFSNSRSEMNVSTLELGDSALYLCASSFSGASQWETQYFGPGTRLLVL.

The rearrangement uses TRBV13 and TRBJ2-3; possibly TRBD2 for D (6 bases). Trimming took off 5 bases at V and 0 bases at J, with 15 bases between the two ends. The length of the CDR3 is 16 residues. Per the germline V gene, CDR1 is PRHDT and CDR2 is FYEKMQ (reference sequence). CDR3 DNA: TGTGCCAGCAGCCAGATCCGGCGGGGAAGCACAGATACGCAGTATTTT. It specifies CASSQIRRGSTDTQYF.

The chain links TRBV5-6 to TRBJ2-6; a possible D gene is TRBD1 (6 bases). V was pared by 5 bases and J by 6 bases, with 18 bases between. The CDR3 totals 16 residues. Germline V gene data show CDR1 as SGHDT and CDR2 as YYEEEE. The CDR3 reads CASRQDPGVPANVLTF. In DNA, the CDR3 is TGTGCCAGCAGGCAAGACCCAGGGGTGCCGGCCAACGTCCTGACTTTC.

The CDR3, as DNA: TGTGCCAGCTCACGGGGAGGAACTAATGAAAAACTGTTTTTT. Translated: CASSRGGTNEKLFF. The genes are TRBV18 and TRBJ1-4, with no clear D. Germline lookup yields CDR1 KGHSH and CDR2 LQKENI. The ends were cut back, 4 bases at V and 1 base at J, with 7 bases in the middle. The CDR3 has 14 residues.

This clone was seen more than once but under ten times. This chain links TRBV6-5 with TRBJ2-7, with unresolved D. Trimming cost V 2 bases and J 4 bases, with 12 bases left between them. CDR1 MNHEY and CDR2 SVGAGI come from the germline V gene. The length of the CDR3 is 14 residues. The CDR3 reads CASSYPTPDYEQYV. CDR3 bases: TGTGCCAGCAGTTACCCGACTCCAGATTACGAGCAGTACGTC.

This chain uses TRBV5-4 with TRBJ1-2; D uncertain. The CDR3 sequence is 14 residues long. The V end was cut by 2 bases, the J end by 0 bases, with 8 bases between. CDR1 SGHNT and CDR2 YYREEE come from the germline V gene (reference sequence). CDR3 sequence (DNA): TGTGCCAGCAGCTTTGACGGAACTAACTATGGCTACACCTTC. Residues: CASSFDGTNYGYTF. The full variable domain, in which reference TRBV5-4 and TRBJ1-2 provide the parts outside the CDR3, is ETGVTQSPTHLIKTRGQQVTLRCSSQSGHNTVSWYQQALGQGPQFIFQYYREEENGRGNFPPRFSGLQFPNYSSELNVNALELDDSALYLCASSFDGTNYGYTFGSGTRLTVV.

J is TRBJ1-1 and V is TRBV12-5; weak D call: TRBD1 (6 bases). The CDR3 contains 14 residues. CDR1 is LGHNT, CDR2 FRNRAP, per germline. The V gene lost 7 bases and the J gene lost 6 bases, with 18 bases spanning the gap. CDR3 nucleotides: TGTGCTAGTGTCAGGGGTGGCCTCAGGCCTGAAGCTTTCTTT. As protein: CASVRGGLRPEAFF.

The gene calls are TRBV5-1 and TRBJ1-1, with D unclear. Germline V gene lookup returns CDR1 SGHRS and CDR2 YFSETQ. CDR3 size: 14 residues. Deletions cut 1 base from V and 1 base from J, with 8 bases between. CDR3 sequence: CASSLLGQNTEAFF. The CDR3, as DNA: TGCGCCAGCAGCTTGTTAGGGCAGAACACTGAAGCTTTCTTT.

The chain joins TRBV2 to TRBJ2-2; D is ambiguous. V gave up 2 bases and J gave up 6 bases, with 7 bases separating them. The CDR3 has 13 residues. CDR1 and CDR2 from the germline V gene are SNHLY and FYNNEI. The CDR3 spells CASSEPAPGELFF. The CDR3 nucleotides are TGTGCCAGCAGTGAACCCGCCCCCGGGGAGCTGTTTTTT.